The TCR beta chain described here comes from a study of cytomegalovirus exposure and HLA in healthy donors. CDR1 is GTSNPN, CDR2 SVGIG, per germline (reference sequence). Trimming cost V 4 bases and J 7 bases; bases outside gene matches: 14. The CDR3 is 15 amino acids. PCR amplification relied on 60 Vbeta primers (plus 13 Jbeta primers). Only in-frame clones appear in the TCRdb table, and some are missing; sequencing was by immunoSEQ multiplex PCR. The table lists around 200,000 clones, 70% to 80% of them singletons. The sequence was collected from a woman in her 30s in good health and CMV-seropositive. This chain joins TRBV30 and TRBJ2-5; TRBD2 agrees at 8 bases. Sequenced material: PBMCs. The CDR3 sequence is CAWNLDGRGIGTQYF. The CDR3 DNA sequence: TGTGCCTGGAATTTAGACGGGAGGGGTATTGGGACCCAGTACTTC.